The 19 T cell receptor beta chains below come from one sample, sequenced in a study of T cell repertoires in cytomegalovirus infection. One entry per CDR3 protein results from TCRdb running MiXCR on the reads. The table lists some 220,000 distinct CDR3 sequences, approximately 7% of them singletons. Sequenced input: PBMCs. The source is a human donor in good health (CMV status not recorded). Some clones in this sample may be carry-over from other donors' samples.

This clonotype was found many times. V and J are TRBV7-2 and TRBJ2-2; TRBD1 is a possible D gene (6 bases). Trimming took off 5 bases at V and 0 bases at J, with 13 bases between the two ends. Per the germline V gene, CDR1 is SGHTA and CDR2 is FQGNSA. CDR3 length: 16 residues. The CDR3 loop reads CASSGTGTTNTGELFF. Here the CDR3 DNA reads TGTGCCAGCAGCGGGACCGGGACAACGAACACCGGGGAGCTGTTTTTT.

The sample holds one count of this clonotype. The J gene is TRBJ1-1, the V gene TRBV29-1; D unresolved. V lost 1 base to trimming and J lost 1 base, with 7 bases between them. Looked up from germline, CDR1 is SQVTM and CDR2 is ANQGSEA. This CDR3 has 13 amino acids. The chain's CDR3 is CSVEGDPNTEAFF. The CDR3 bases are TGCAGCGTTGAAGGTGACCCGAACACTGAAGCTTTCTTT.

In this sample, this clonotype turned up many times. The gene calls are TRBV7-2 and TRBJ2-7, with TRBD1 matching 7 bases. CDR1 is SGHTA, CDR2 FQGNSA, per germline. Germline trimming cut 4 bases from V and 1 base from J; bases unmatched to any gene: 10. There are 16 residues in the CDR3. CDR3 loop: CASSSIGTATSYEQYF. The CDR3 bases are TGTGCCAGCAGCTCAATAGGGACAGCGACTTCCTACGAGCAGTACTTC. The variable domain in full, with the rest retrieved from reference TRBV7-2 and TRBJ2-7, is GAGVSQSPSNKVTEKGKDVELRCDPISGHTALYWYRQSLGQGLEFLIYFQGNSAPDKSGLPSDRFSAERTGGSVSTLTIQRTQQEDSAVYLCASSSIGTATSYEQYFGPGTRLTVT.

Worth noting for this clonotype: A much larger clone is a single base away; this may be a read error. V is TRBV5-1 and J is TRBJ2-3; TRBD1 is a possible D gene (5 bases). Trimming cost V 3 bases and J 4 bases, with 12 bases left between them. In germline, CDR1 is SGHRS, CDR2 YFSETQ. CDR3 length: 14 residues. Here the CDR3 DNA reads TGCGCCAGCAGCTCCACACCAGGGTCAGATACGCAGTATTTT. It translates to CASSSTPGSDTQYF.

V and J are TRBV6-2 or TRBV6-3 and TRBJ2-1; D is possibly TRBD2 (6 bases). V was cut by 6 bases and J by 7 bases, with 19 bases left in between. This CDR3 is 15 amino acids long. Germline V gene lookup returns CDR1 MNHEY and CDR2 SVGEGT. Here the CDR3 reads CASSRLVEGLNEQFF. CDR3 nucleotides: TGTGCCAGCAGCCGACTAGTCGAGGGTCTAAATGAGCAGTTCTTC.

In this sample, this clonotype turned up many times. The chain is built from TRBV20-1 and TRBJ1-6; D remains unclear. The CDR3 extends over 16 amino acids. With 0 bases removed from V and 0 bases from J, the gap between germline ends came to 9 bases. Germline lookup yields CDR1 DFQATT and CDR2 SNEGSKA (reference sequence). The CDR3 region has the DNA TGCAGTGCTAGAGAGGCCGTAAGCTCCTATAATTCACCCCTCCACTTT. Residues: CSAREAVSSYNSPLHF.

At least ten counts were recorded for this clonotype. The chain combines TRBV7-3 with TRBJ2-2; D is perhaps TRBD1 (6 bases). This CDR3 comprises 15 residues. The V gene's germline CDR1 is SGHTA and CDR2 FQGTGA. Trimming took off 4 bases at V and 1 base at J, with 10 bases between the two ends. The CDR3 DNA sequence: TGTGCCAGCAGCTCCCCGACAGGGAACACCGGGGAGCTGTTTTTT. It is translated as CASSSPTGNTGELFF.

This clonotype has ten or more counts. The V gene is TRBV6-2 or TRBV6-3, the J gene TRBJ1-1; D might be TRBD1 (5 bases). Germline V gives CDR1 MNHEY, CDR2 SVGEGT. Trimming cost V 7 bases and J 5 bases, with 14 bases left between them. This CDR3 has 13 residues. The CDR3: CASTPGGWTEAFF. CDR3 bases: TGTGCCAGCACTCCTGGGGGGTGGACTGAAGCTTTCTTT.

This clonotype was picked up many times. The rearrangement links TRBV10-3 to TRBJ1-4, with D uncertain. The CDR3 contains 11 residues. Germline assignment: CDR1 ENHRY and CDR2 SYGVKD. V dropped 6 bases and J dropped 12 bases, with 11 bases sitting between them. This CDR3 is CAIREADELFF. The CDR3 nucleotides are TGTGCCATCAGGGAGGCGGACGAACTGTTTTTT.

There are many counts of this clonotype. The chain links TRBV28 to TRBJ2-2, with D possibly matching TRBD1 (6 bases). Trimming shortened V by 3 bases and J by 4 bases, and 21 bases separated the two germline ends. CDR3 length: 18 amino acids. CDR1 is MDHEN, CDR2 SYDVKM, per germline. This CDR3 reads CASSFLGGGRALTGELFF. The CDR3 nucleotides are TGTGCCAGCAGTTTTCTGGGTGGGGGCAGAGCCCTCACCGGGGAGCTGTTTTTT.

Ten or more counts support this clonotype. V is TRBV6-2 or TRBV6-3 and J is TRBJ1-2; D is unresolved. The V gene's germline CDR1 is MNHEY and CDR2 SVGEGT. With 6 bases removed from V and 3 bases from J, the gap between germline ends came to 14 bases. The CDR3 extends over 14 amino acids. This CDR3 reads CASSPGQSHYGYTF. The CDR3 DNA sequence: TGTGCCAGCAGCCCGGGTCAGAGTCACTATGGCTACACCTTC.

This clonotype was observed many times. This chain uses TRBV30 with TRBJ1-2; possible D gene TRBD1, 6 bases. Germline-derived CDR1 and CDR2 are GTSNPN and SVGIG (reference sequence). Trimming removed 4 bases from V and 4 bases from J, with 13 bases in between. This CDR3 has 13 amino acids. CDR3 region: CAWNPDSGYGYTF. CDR3 sequence (DNA): TGTGCCTGGAACCCGGACAGCGGCTATGGCTACACCTTC.

This clonotype has at least ten counts. V is TRBV7-8 and J is TRBJ2-2; D remains unclear. Trimming cost V 3 bases and J 5 bases, with 13 bases left between them. Germline assignment: CDR1 SGHVS and CDR2 FQNEAQ. The CDR3 sequence is 15 residues long. CDR3: CASSLSQLRTGELFF. CDR3 nucleotides: TGTGCCAGCAGCTTGAGTCAGTTGAGAACCGGGGAGCTGTTTTTT. Full variable domain (rest looked up from reference TRBV7-8 and TRBJ2-2): GAGVSQSPRYKVAKRGQDVALRCDPISGHVSLFWYQQALGQGPEFLTYFQNEAQLDKSGLPSDRFFAERPEGSVSTLKIQRTQQEDSAVYLCASSLSQLRTGELFFGEGSRLTVL.

As regards this clonotype: The junction departs from the called germline gene at one end, perhaps through a read error. This chain joins TRBV10-3 and TRBJ2-6; 7 bases align to TRBD1. The CDR3 contains 16 residues. Looked up from germline, CDR1 is ENHRY and CDR2 is SYGVKD. The CDR3, as DNA: TGTGCCACCAGTGAACAGGGGTTTACCGGGGCCAACGTCCTGACTTTC. Translation: CATSEQGFTGANVLTF.

Many counts were recorded for this clonotype. This rearrangement joins TRBV2 to TRBJ1-4; tentative D call: TRBD1 (6 bases). V lost 8 bases and J 8 bases, leaving 9 bases between the germline ends. Germline CDR1 and CDR2: SNHLY and FYNNEI. The CDR3 is 11 residues long. Here the CDR3 reads CASAQGEKLFF. DNA of the CDR3: TGTGCCAGCGCCCAGGGGGAAAAACTGTTTTTT.

This clonotype was counted ten times or more. The chain joins TRBV7-2 to TRBJ2-5; D is unresolved. The CDR3 totals 13 residues. Trimming cost V 2 bases and J 7 bases, with 11 bases left between them. Germline V gene sequence: CDR1 SGHTA, CDR2 FQGNSA. CDR3 region: CASSLNGEGTQYF. CDR3 DNA: TGTGCCAGCAGCTTAAATGGGGAAGGGACCCAGTACTTC.

There are many counts of this clonotype. The genes are TRBV28 and TRBJ2-7; perhaps D is TRBD1 or TRBD2 (5 bases each). Germline V lookup: CDR1 MDHEN, CDR2 SYDVKM. V was cut by 2 bases and J by 0 bases, with 17 bases left in between. There are 17 residues in the CDR3. CDR3 in DNA: TGTGCCAGCAGTTTAGATGGGGGAGACCTCAGCTCCTACGAGCAGTACTTC. Translation: CASSLDGGDLSSYEQYF.

In its sample, this clonotype was seen once. This chain uses TRBV27 with TRBJ1-2, with D perhaps matching TRBD1 (5 bases). From germline, CDR1 is MNHEY and CDR2 SMNVEV (reference sequence). The CDR3 has 12 residues. V lost 6 bases, J lost 10 bases, and 15 bases lay in between. The chain's CDR3 is CASRTVRYNYTF. CDR3 coding DNA: TGTGCCAGCAGGACAGTTCGATATAACTACACCTTC.

This clonotype was seen repeatedly, ten times or more. The chain recombines TRBV7-9 with TRBJ2-1; 13 bases match TRBD2. Germline V gene lookup returns CDR1 SEHNR and CDR2 FQNEAQ (reference sequence). The CDR3 is 18 residues long. With 0 bases clipped from V and 1 base from J, the junction kept 3 bases outside the gene matches. The CDR3, as DNA: TGTGCCAGCAGCTTAGCGGGACTAGCGGGGACATCCTACAATGAGCAGTTCTTC. Translation: CASSLAGLAGTSYNEQFF.